The following is a TCR beta chain sequence with its context. The antigen remains unidentified. Using the 5' RACE reads, TCRdb records one entry per CDR3 protein without DNA. The sample has fewer than 550,000 distinct CDR3 sequences, and its top ten clones hold 1.4%. This sample is part of a study of T cells expressing NK-cell markers. About the study: Sorted CD3+CD56+NKG2C+, CD3+CD56+NKG2C- and CD3+CD56-NKG2C+ T-cell subsets were beta-chain profiled. General observations from the study: Among CD8+ T cells from 5 to 7 donors, dominant NKG2C+ clonotypes accounted for roughly 1.0-7.0%.

The CDR3 consists of 15 residues. CDR1 is DFQATT, CDR2 SNEGSKA, per germline (reference sequence). The receptor comes from a woman in her forties or fifties in good health. The sequencing input was blood T cells: a sorted CD56 or NKG2C T cell subset, CD4+ or CD8+ T cells, or bulk PBMC T cells (not recorded which). The J gene is TRBJ2-7, the V gene TRBV20-1; absent DNA, TCRdb's TRBD1 call cannot be checked. This CDR3 is CSSLVPTGVMYEQYF.